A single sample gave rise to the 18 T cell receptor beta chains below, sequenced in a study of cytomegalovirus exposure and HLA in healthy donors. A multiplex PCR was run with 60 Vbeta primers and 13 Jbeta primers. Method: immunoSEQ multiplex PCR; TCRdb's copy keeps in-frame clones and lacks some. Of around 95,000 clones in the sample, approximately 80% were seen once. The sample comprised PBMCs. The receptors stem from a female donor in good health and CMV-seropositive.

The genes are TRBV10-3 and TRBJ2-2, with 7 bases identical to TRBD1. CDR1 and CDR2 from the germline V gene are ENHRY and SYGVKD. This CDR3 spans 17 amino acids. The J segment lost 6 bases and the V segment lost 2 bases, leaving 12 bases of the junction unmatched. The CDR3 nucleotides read TGTGCCATCAGTGAGGTTTGGACAGGTTCTTTTTCCGGGGAGCTGTTTTTT. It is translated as CAISEVWTGSFSGELFF.

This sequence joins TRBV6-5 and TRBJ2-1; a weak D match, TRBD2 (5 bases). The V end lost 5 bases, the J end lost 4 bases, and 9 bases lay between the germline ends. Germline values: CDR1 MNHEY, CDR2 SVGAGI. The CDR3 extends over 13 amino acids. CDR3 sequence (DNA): TGTGCCAGCAGTAAACTAGGTTACAATGAGCAGTTCTTC. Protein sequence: CASSKLGYNEQFF.

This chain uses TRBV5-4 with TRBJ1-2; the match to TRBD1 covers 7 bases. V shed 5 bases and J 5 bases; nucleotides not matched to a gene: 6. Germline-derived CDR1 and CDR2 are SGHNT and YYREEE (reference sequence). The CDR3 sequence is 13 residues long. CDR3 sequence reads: CASRAGTDYGYTF. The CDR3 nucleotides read TGTGCCAGCAGGGCCGGGACAGATTATGGCTACACCTTC.

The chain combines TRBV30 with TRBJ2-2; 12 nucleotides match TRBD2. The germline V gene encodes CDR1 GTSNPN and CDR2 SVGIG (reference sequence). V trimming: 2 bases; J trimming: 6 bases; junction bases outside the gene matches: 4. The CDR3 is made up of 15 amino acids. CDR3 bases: TGTGCCTGGAGTCATCTAGCGGGAGGGCCCGGGGAGCTGTTTTTT. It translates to CAWSHLAGGPGELFF.

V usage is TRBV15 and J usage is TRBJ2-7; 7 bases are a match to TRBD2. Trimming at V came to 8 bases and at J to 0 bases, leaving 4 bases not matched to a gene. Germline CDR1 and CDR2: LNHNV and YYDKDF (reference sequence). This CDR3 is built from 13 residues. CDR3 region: CATRAGASYEQYF. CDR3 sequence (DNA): TGTGCCACCCGGGCGGGAGCCTCCTACGAGCAGTACTTC.

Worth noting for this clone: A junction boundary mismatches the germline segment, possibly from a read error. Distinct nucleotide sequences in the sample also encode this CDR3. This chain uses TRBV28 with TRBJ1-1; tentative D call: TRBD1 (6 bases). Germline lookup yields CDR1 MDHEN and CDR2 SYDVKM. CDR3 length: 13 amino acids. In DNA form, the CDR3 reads TGTGCCAGCAGTATAATTCGGACAGTCGAAGCTTTCTTC. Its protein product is CASSIIRTVEAFF.

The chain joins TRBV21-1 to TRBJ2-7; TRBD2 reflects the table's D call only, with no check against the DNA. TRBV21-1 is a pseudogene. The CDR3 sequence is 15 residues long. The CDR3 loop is CASSKARAEGYEQYF. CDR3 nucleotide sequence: TGTGCCAGCAGCAAAGCCAGAGCTGAGGGCTACGAGCAGTACTTC.

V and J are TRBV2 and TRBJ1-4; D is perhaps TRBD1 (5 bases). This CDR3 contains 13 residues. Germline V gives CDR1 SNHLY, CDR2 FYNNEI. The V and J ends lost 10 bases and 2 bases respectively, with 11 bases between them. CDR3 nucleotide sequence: TGTGCCATCCTCGGGGGGACTAATGAAAAACTGTTTTTT. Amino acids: CAILGGTNEKLFF.

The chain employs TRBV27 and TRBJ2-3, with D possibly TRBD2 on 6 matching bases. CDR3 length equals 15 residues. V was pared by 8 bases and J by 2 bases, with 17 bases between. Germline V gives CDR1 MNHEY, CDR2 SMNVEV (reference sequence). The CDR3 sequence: CASRGIRGNTDTQYF. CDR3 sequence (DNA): TGTGCCAGCCGGGGGATACGGGGGAACACAGATACGCAGTATTTT.

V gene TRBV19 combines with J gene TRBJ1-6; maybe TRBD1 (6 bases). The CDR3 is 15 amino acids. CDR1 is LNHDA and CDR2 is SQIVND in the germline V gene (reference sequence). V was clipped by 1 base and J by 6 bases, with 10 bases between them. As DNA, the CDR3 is TGTGCCAGTAGTATAGCACAGGGCCTTAATTCACCCCTCCACTTT. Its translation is CASSIAQGLNSPLHF.

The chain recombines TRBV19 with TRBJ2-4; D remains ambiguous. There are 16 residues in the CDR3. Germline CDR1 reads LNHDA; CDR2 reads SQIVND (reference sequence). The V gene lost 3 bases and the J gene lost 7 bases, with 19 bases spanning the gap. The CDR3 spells CASSIGGESAGNIQYF. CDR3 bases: TGTGCCAGTAGTATCGGCGGAGAGTCCGCCGGGAACATTCAGTACTTC.

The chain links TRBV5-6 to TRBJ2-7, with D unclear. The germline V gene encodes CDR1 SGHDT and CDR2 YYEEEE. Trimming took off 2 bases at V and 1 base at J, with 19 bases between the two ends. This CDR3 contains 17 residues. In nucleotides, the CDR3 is TGTGCCAGCAGCTTCTACAAAGAACCGGGTCTTTCCTACGAGCAGTACTTC. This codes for CASSFYKEPGLSYEQYF.

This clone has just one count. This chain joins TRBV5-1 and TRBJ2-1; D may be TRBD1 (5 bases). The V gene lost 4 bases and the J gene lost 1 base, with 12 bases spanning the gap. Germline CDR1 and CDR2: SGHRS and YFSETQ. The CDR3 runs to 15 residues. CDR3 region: CASSPQTVSYNEQFF. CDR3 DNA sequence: TGCGCCAGCAGCCCCCAGACAGTGTCCTACAATGAGCAGTTCTTC.

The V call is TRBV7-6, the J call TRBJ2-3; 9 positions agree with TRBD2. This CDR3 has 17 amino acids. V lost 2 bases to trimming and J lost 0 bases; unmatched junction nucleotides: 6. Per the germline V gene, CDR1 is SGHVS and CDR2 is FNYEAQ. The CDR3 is CASSLFGLAGSTDTQYF. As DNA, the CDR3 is TGTGCCAGCAGCTTATTCGGCCTAGCGGGGAGCACAGATACGCAGTATTTT.

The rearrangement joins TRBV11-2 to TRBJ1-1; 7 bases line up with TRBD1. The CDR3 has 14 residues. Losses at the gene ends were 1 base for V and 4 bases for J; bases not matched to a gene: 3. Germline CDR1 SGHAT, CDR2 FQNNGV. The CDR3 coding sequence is TGTGCCAGCAGCTTAGTCGGGACAGCCACTGAAGCTTTCTTT. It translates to CASSLVGTATEAFF. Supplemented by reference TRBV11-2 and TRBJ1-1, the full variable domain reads EAGVAQSPRYKIIEKRQSVAFWCNPISGHATLYWYQQILGQGPKLLIQFQNNGVVDDSQLPKDRFSAERLKGVDSTLKIQPAKLEDSAVYLCASSLVGTATEAFFGQGTRLTVV.

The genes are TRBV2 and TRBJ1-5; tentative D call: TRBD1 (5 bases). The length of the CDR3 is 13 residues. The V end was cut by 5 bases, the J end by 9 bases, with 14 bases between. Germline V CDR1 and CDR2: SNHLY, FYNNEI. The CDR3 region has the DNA TGTGCCAGCAGTAGTGACAGCTCGGGGCCCCAGCATTTT. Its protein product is CASSSDSSGPQHF.

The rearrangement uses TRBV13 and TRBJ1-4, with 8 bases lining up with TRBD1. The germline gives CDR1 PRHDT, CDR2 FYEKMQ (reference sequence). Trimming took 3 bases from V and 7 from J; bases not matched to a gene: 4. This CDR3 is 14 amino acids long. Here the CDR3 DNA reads TGTGCCAGCAGCTTCAGGGGGCTGGGTGAAAAACTGTTTTTT. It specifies CASSFRGLGEKLFF.

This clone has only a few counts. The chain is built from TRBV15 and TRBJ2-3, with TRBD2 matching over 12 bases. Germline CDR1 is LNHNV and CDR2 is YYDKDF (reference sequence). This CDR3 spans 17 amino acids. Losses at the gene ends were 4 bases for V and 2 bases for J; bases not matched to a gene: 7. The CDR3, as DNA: TGTGCCACCAGCACTCGACTAGCGGGGGCTTACACAGATACGCAGTATTTT. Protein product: CATSTRLAGAYTDTQYF.